This passage covers 31 T cell receptor beta chains from one sample sequenced in a study of regulatory T cells in long-lasting Graves disease. Time point in this sample: newly diagnosed GD, antithyroid drugs for less than 3 months. Scientists built the TCR library using RNA that was extracted from PBMCs. Construction of the TCR beta libraries employed iRepertoire HTBI primers in conjunction with Arm-PCR of CDR3 regions. TCRdb reprocessed the multiplex PCR reads with MiXCR, giving one entry per CDR3 protein. Of about 500,000 distinct CDR3 sequences listed, 16% are singletons. These sequences were also reported in another study, on T cells in Graves' hyperthyroidism and ophthalmopathy.

The material sequenced was peripheral blood mononuclear cells (PBMCs), taken at new diagnosis, from a patient treated with antithyroid drugs. Receptors were obtained from a man in his forties with Graves disease.

This clonotype was seen ten or more times. The chain is built from TRBV28 and TRBJ2-2, with D tentatively TRBD1 (6 bases). Trimming shortened V by 2 bases and J by 3 bases, and 13 bases separated the two germline ends. CDR1 is MDHEN and CDR2 is SYDVKM in the germline V gene. The CDR3 runs to 16 residues. CDR3 DNA sequence: TGTGCCAGCAGTTTAGAGGGGGATGGGGACACCGGGGAGCTGTTTTTT. Amino acids: CASSLEGDGDTGELFF.

The table lists this clonotype with many counts. The V and J genes are TRBV28 and TRBJ1-6, with D tentatively TRBD1 (5 bases). The CDR3 covers 17 residues. V gave up 6 bases and J gave up 8 bases, with 23 bases separating them. Looked up from germline, CDR1 is MDHEN and CDR2 is SYDVKM. Here the CDR3 DNA reads TGTGCCAGCAGCTTGCCTCCCGATTGGGGGGGATATTCACCCCTCCACTTT. Protein: CASSLPPDWGGYSPLHF.

V usage is TRBV7-8 and J usage is TRBJ2-7; TRBD1 matches at 10 bases. The CDR3 runs to 15 residues. The J segment lost 2 bases and the V segment lost 5 bases, leaving 6 bases of the junction unmatched. The germline gives CDR1 SGHVS, CDR2 FQNEAQ. This CDR3 is CASSPKGTGAYEQYF. The CDR3, as DNA: TGTGCCAGCAGCCCCAAGGGGACAGGGGCCTACGAGCAGTACTTC. The entire variable domain, with the rest obtained from reference TRBV7-8 and TRBJ2-7, is as follows: GAGVSQSPRYKVAKRGQDVALRCDPISGHVSLFWYQQALGQGPEFLTYFQNEAQLDKSGLPSDRFFAERPEGSVSTLKIQRTQQEDSAVYLCASSPKGTGAYEQYFGPGTRLTVT.

V and J are TRBV20-1 and TRBJ1-2; maybe TRBD1 (6 bases). The CDR3 contains 15 residues. Trimming pared 4 bases from V and 1 base from J, leaving 16 bases between. Looked up from germline, CDR1 is DFQATT and CDR2 is SNEGSKA (reference sequence). CDR3 bases: TGCAGTGCTACCCTCACCGGACAGCTTAACTATGGCTACACCTTC. Translation gives CSATLTGQLNYGYTF.

This clonotype was recorded many times. The chain uses TRBV7-9 and TRBJ2-1; D remains unclear. The CDR3 covers 23 residues. Trimming shortened V by 6 bases and J by 1 base, and 37 bases separated the two germline ends. Looked up from germline, CDR1 is SEHNR and CDR2 is FQNEAQ (reference sequence). CDR3: CASSDGYPKLRSSGFASYNEQFF. The DNA of the CDR3 is TGTGCCAGCAGTGACGGTTACCCTAAACTCAGGAGTTCAGGCTTCGCTTCCTACAATGAGCAGTTCTTC. The variable domain in full, completed from reference TRBV7-9 and TRBJ2-1, reads DTGVSQNPRHKITKRGQNVTFRCDPISEHNRLYWYRQTLGQGPEFLTYFQNEAQLEKSRLLSDRFSAERPKGSFSTLEIQRTEQGDSAMYLCASSDGYPKLRSSGFASYNEQFFGPGTRLTVL.

The table lists this clonotype with a few counts. The chain is built from TRBV5-1 and TRBJ2-3, with 10 bases that match TRBD2. CDR3 size: 17 residues. In germline, CDR1 is SGHRS, CDR2 YFSETQ. J lost 3 bases, V lost 0 bases, and 7 bases had no gene match. The DNA of the CDR3 is TGCGCCAGCAGCTTGGCCCGAGCGGGAGGGCTTACAGATACGCAGTATTTT. This translates into CASSLARAGGLTDTQYF.

This chain joins TRBV7-9 and TRBJ2-1; 10 bases fit TRBD2. The CDR3 has 16 residues. The J segment lost 8 bases and the V segment lost 5 bases, leaving 12 bases of the junction unmatched. CDR1 and CDR2 from the germline V gene are SEHNR and FQNEAQ (reference sequence). The CDR3 nucleotides read TGTGCCAGCAGCCCCAAGCGGGAGGGGGTTTTGGATGAGCAGTTCTTC. Its translation is CASSPKREGVLDEQFF.

This clonotype occurred a few times. The chain employs TRBV29-1 and TRBJ2-7, with 9 bases that match TRBD1. The CDR3 contains 13 residues. From germline, CDR1 is SQVTM and CDR2 ANQGSEA. Trimming took 6 bases from V and 6 from J; bases not matched to a gene: 9. CDR3 region: CSVLDRGEGEQYF. In DNA, the CDR3 is TGCAGCGTGCTGGACAGGGGAGAGGGCGAGCAGTACTTC.

This clonotype was picked up many times. The chain couples TRBV28 to TRBJ2-7; 12 bases line up with TRBD1. The length of the CDR3 is 15 residues. After removal of 6 bases from V and 5 bases from J, the junction contained 8 bases not matched to a gene. CDR1 MDHEN and CDR2 SYDVKM come from the germline V gene. The CDR3 DNA reads TGTGCCAGCAGGGTCGGGACAGGGGGCATCCACGAGCAGTACTTC. Protein product: CASRVGTGGIHEQYF. The whole variable domain, remainder taken from reference TRBV28 and TRBJ2-7, is DVKVTQSSRYLVKRTGEKVFLECVQDMDHENMFWYRQDPGLGLRLIYFSYDVKMKEKGDIPEGYSVSREKKERFSLILESASTNQTSMYLCASRVGTGGIHEQYFGPGTRLTVT.

This clonotype has a handful of counts. This chain links TRBV5-1 with TRBJ2-2; 7 positions match TRBD2. Germline CDR1 is SGHRS and CDR2 is YFSETQ. CDR3 length: 16 residues. V shed 0 bases, J shed 6 bases, and the junction held 8 bases outside the gene matches. CDR3 sequence: CASSLVSRERAGELFF. DNA of the CDR3: TGCGCCAGCAGCTTGGTTTCGCGGGAGAGAGCCGGGGAGCTGTTTTTT.

Many counts were recorded for this clonotype. This chain links TRBV11-2 with TRBJ2-1; D is uncertain. The CDR3 loop spans 13 amino acids. V dropped 0 bases and J dropped 7 bases, with 7 bases sitting between them. Looked up from germline, CDR1 is SGHAT and CDR2 is FQNNGV. This chain's CDR3 is CASSLDRKNEQFF. The CDR3 region has the DNA TGTGCCAGCAGCTTAGATCGGAAGAATGAGCAGTTCTTC.

This clonotype was observed many times. The CDR3 sequence: CASGVGPQETQYF. Here the CDR3 DNA reads TGTGCCAGCGGGGTGGGACCACAAGAGACCCAGTACTTC. This sequence joins TRBV7-3 and TRBJ2-5, with D possibly called TRBD1 or TRBD2 (5 bases each). Deletions cut 8 bases from V and 2 bases from J, with 12 bases between. The length of the CDR3 is 13 residues. Germline V lookup: CDR1 SGHTA, CDR2 FQGTGA.

Only a few counts were recorded for this clonotype. The rearrangement uses TRBV3-1 and TRBJ2-1; TRBD2 matches at 7 bases. Germline V gene sequence: CDR1 LGHDT, CDR2 YNNKEL (reference sequence). The V and J ends lost 2 bases and 2 bases, in that order; junction bases with no gene match: 3. This CDR3 is built from 15 residues. The chain's CDR3 is CASSQTSDPYNEQFF. As DNA, the CDR3 is TGTGCCAGCAGCCAAACTAGCGACCCCTACAATGAGCAGTTCTTC.

The chain has TRBV12-5 and TRBJ1-6; TRBD1 aligns across 9 bases. CDR3 length: 16 residues. Germline assignment: CDR1 LGHNT and CDR2 FRNRAP. Trimming took 0 bases from V and 10 from J; bases not matched to a gene: 7. The CDR3 DNA follows: TGTGCTAGTGGTTTGGTTCAGGGGACAGGGCAGTCACCCCTCCACTTT. Translated, it gives CASGLVQGTGQSPLHF.

Notes on this clonotype: A far larger clone lies a single base away; this is likely a read error. This rearrangement joins TRBV12-3 or TRBV12-4 to TRBJ2-2; D not resolved. The CDR3 extends over 14 amino acids. The CDR3 coding sequence is TGTGCCGGCAGTCCATCTACTCCCGCGGGGGAGCTGTTTTTT. Its translation: CAGSPSTPAGELFF.

The J gene is TRBJ2-3, the V gene TRBV18; possibly TRBD1 or TRBD2 for D (5 bases each). Trimming removed 6 bases from V and 0 bases from J, with 13 bases in between. Germline loops: CDR1 KGHSH, CDR2 LQKENI. The CDR3 is made up of 15 amino acids. CDR3 loop: CASSPTGQSTDTQYF. As DNA, the CDR3 is TGTGCCAGCTCGCCAACGGGGCAGAGCACAGATACGCAGTATTTT.

The chain recombines TRBV20-1 with TRBJ2-5, with a possible D match to TRBD2 (6 bases). The CDR3 is 13 amino acids. With 0 bases removed from V and 4 bases from J, the gap between germline ends came to 9 bases. Germline V gives CDR1 DFQATT, CDR2 SNEGSKA (reference sequence). The CDR3 nucleotides read TGCAGTGCTAGAGATCACGGGAGAGAGACCCAGTACTTC. This encodes CSARDHGRETQYF.

This clonotype showed up just a few times. V gene TRBV29-1 combines with J gene TRBJ1-1; 7 bases are a match to TRBD1. CDR1 is SQVTM and CDR2 is ANQGSEA in the germline V gene. The V and J ends lost 7 bases and 0 bases, in that order; junction bases with no gene match: 5. The CDR3 covers 13 residues. The CDR3: CSATTGMNTEAFF. The CDR3 DNA sequence: TGCAGCGCTACGACAGGGATGAACACTGAAGCTTTCTTT.

This clonotype was picked up many times. The genes are TRBV7-9 and TRBJ1-4; no clear D gene. With 5 bases removed from V and 3 bases from J, the gap between germline ends came to 4 bases. Germline lookup yields CDR1 SEHNR and CDR2 FQNEAQ (reference sequence). CDR3 length equals 12 residues. The CDR3 protein is CASSPSNEKLFF. The DNA of the CDR3 is TGTGCCAGCAGCCCGTCTAATGAAAAACTGTTTTTT.

This clonotype has at least ten counts. The chain uses TRBV5-1 and TRBJ2-3; TRBD1 might be the D (5 bases). The germline gives CDR1 SGHRS, CDR2 YFSETQ. Trimming left V 1 base short and J 4 bases short, with 10 bases between. The length of the CDR3 is 14 residues. Written as DNA, the CDR3 is TGCGCCAGCAGCTTGCAACAGGTCGCAGATACGCAGTATTTT. Its protein is CASSLQQVADTQYF.

This clonotype has a count of ten or more. This sequence joins TRBV5-5 and TRBJ1-1; D unresolved. Per the germline V gene, CDR1 is SGHKS and CDR2 is YYEKEE (reference sequence). This CDR3 is built from 13 residues. Trimming left V 7 bases short and J 1 base short, with 11 bases between. CDR3 sequence reads: CASHQMGNTEAFF. The CDR3 DNA reads TGTGCCAGCCACCAAATGGGGAACACTGAAGCTTTCTTT.

This clonotype has ten or more counts. The V and J genes are TRBV12-3 or TRBV12-4 and TRBJ2-7, with D perhaps being TRBD1 or TRBD2 (5 bases each). The CDR3 has 14 residues. Trimming stripped 6 bases from V and 2 bases from J, with 14 bases between. The CDR3 loop reads CASRAGTETYEQYF. For the CDR3, the DNA is TGTGCCAGCAGGGCCGGGACGGAGACCTACGAGCAGTACTTC.

The rearrangement joins TRBV7-9 to TRBJ2-6; 8 positions agree with TRBD1. Germline V CDR1 and CDR2: SEHNR, FQNEAQ (reference sequence). Trimming cost V 0 bases and J 4 bases; bases outside gene matches: 5. This CDR3 is built from 17 residues. The CDR3 sequence: CASSLATGGTGANVLTF. DNA for the CDR3: TGTGCCAGCAGCTTAGCAACAGGGGGAACAGGGGCCAACGTCCTGACTTTC.

To note about this clonotype: Mismatch with germline at one junction end may stem from a read error. The chain employs TRBV5-1 and TRBJ2-3; TRBD2 agrees at 7 bases. The CDR3 covers 15 residues. Germline V gene lookup returns CDR1 SGHRS and CDR2 YFSETQ. The CDR3 bases are TGTGCCAGCAGCTGGGGACTAACCCCCAGGGATACGCAGTATTTT. It is translated as CASSWGLTPRDTQYF.

This clonotype showed up many times. The chain links TRBV24-1 to TRBJ2-3, with a possible D match to TRBD1 (6 bases). Trimming removed 7 bases at V and 5 bases at J, with 18 bases between. Germline CDR1 is KGHDR and CDR2 is SFDVKD. The CDR3 is made up of 15 amino acids. CDR3 nucleotide sequence: TGTGCCACCAGCGGAGGACCAGGGGCGGTAGATACGCAGTATTTT. It yields the protein CATSGGPGAVDTQYF.

The V gene is TRBV5-6, the J gene TRBJ2-7; unclear D gene. Germline CDR1 reads SGHDT; CDR2 reads YYEEEE. The CDR3 length is 13 residues. V lost 3 bases and J 2 bases, leaving 9 bases between the germline ends. CDR3 nucleotide sequence: TGTGCCAGCAGCTCGGTCGGTGCCTACGAGCAGTACTTC. Its protein product is CASSSVGAYEQYF. The whole variable domain, remainder taken from reference TRBV5-6 and TRBJ2-7, is DAGVTQSPTHLIKTRGQQVTLRCSPKSGHDTVSWYQQALGQGPQFIFQYYEEEERQRGNFPDRFSGHQFPNYSSELNVNALLLGDSALYLCASSSVGAYEQYFGPGTRLTVT.

This chain links TRBV28 with TRBJ2-5, with 10 bases that match TRBD1. CDR3 length: 13 amino acids. CDR1 is MDHEN, CDR2 SYDVKM, per germline. V lost 9 bases and J lost 10; bases outside the gene matches: 11. In nucleotides, the CDR3 is TGTGCCAGTGCGGGGACAGGGGCATGGAGCCAGTACTTC. Its translation: CASAGTGAWSQYF. Together with reference TRBV28 and TRBJ2-5, the CDR3 gives the full variable domain: DVKVTQSSRYLVKRTGEKVFLECVQDMDHENMFWYRQDPGLGLRLIYFSYDVKMKEKGDIPEGYSVSREKKERFSLILESASTNQTSMYLCASAGTGAWSQYFGPGTRLLVL.

The gene calls are TRBV20-1 and TRBJ2-3, with TRBD2 identical over 14 bases. Germline-derived CDR1 and CDR2 are DFQATT and SNEGSKA (reference sequence). The CDR3 extends over 15 amino acids. The V gene end was trimmed by 6 bases and the J gene end by 5 bases; junction bases not matched to a gene: 7. The CDR3 bases are TGCAGTGCCAAGGGACTAGCGGGAGTCAGAGATACGCAGTATTTT. Protein: CSAKGLAGVRDTQYF.

The sample holds a few counts of this clonotype. The chain is built from TRBV24-1 and TRBJ2-5, with TRBD1 identical over 9 bases. This CDR3 is 16 amino acids long. The trim removed 3 bases at V and 5 bases at J, leaving 9 bases unmatched. Germline CDR1 reads KGHDR; CDR2 reads SFDVKD. CDR3 residues: CATSDPPGQGLETQYF. CDR3 DNA sequence: TGTGCCACCAGTGATCCACCGGGACAGGGTTTGGAGACCCAGTACTTC.

The DNA for the CDR3 is TGCAGTGCTAGAGCGGAGGACAGCTCCTACAATGAGCAGTTCTTC. This codes for CSARAEDSSYNEQFF. The chain combines TRBV20-1 with TRBJ2-1; weak D call: TRBD1 (6 bases). The V gene lost 1 base and the J gene lost 0 bases, with 10 bases spanning the gap. Germline CDR1 and CDR2: DFQATT and SNEGSKA (reference sequence). This CDR3 contains 15 residues.

This clonotype has more than one count but fewer than ten. J is TRBJ1-5 and V is TRBV4-1; unclear D gene. CDR1 and CDR2 (germline): MGHRA, YSYEKL. The V gene lost 1 base and the J gene lost 6 bases, with 10 bases spanning the gap. The CDR3 is 14 residues long. In DNA form, the CDR3 reads TGCGCCAGCAGCCAAGTAACCCTTGGTCAGCCCCAGCATTTT. Translating gives CASSQVTLGQPQHF.